These T cell receptor beta chains were read from a single sample in a study of CD8 T cells in ankylosing spondylitis. From the 5' RACE reads, TCRdb called clonotypes with MiXCR, one entry per CDR3 protein. The sample yields 150,000 or so distinct CDR3 sequences, 9.8% seen once. Material for sequencing was blood, either unsorted or a sorted T cell fraction (not recorded which). These receptors all come from a female donor with ankylosing spondylitis or in good health (not recorded which). CDR3s include the opening cysteine and the closing phenylalanine or tryptophan. Each record gives: V gene, clone size, D gene, J gene, CDR3 DNA, CDR3 protein. D genes are given only for firm matches. Expanded clones get a size class; other rows say once, few or many, or leave the size out.

TRBV12-3/TRBV12-4	.	.	TRBJ2-1	TGTGCCAGCAGTTTACGGGCGGCAGGCTTCTACAATGAGCAGTTCTTC	CASSLRAAGFYNEQFF
TRBV27	few	TRBD1	TRBJ2-1	TGTGCCAGCAGCTCCGGGACAGGGTTTTACAATGAGCAGTTCTTC	CASSSGTGFYNEQFF
TRBV27	few	.	TRBJ1-5	TGTGCCAGCAGACCGACAAGATATAGCAATCAGCCCCAGCATTTT	CASRPTRYSNQPQHF
TRBV9	few	.	TRBJ2-6	TGTGCCAGCAGCCCCGGGTCTGGGGCCAACGTCCTGACTTTC	CASSPGSGANVLTF
TRBV13	few	.	TRBJ1-1	TGTGCCAGCAGCACCGGAACAGAGGGGCCTGAAGCTTTCTTT	CASSTGTEGPEAFF
TRBV4-2	many	.	TRBJ2-1	TGTGCCAGCAGCCAAGAAGGGGGTAGCTCCTACAATGAGCAGTTCTTC	CASSQEGGSSYNEQFF
TRBV27	many	.	TRBJ2-2	TGTGCCAGCAGTTTAGGAGCCGGAGCCACCGGGGAGCTGTTTTTT	CASSLGAGATGELFF
TRBV19	few	TRBD1	TRBJ1-5	TGTGCCAGTAGTGCCGACAGGGGCAATCAGCCCCAGCATTTT	CASSADRGNQPQHF
TRBV29-1	many	TRBD1	TRBJ2-2	TGCAGCGTCGGACAGGGAAGGGCCGGGGAGCTGTTTTTT	CSVGQGRAGELFF
TRBV4-3	few	TRBD2	TRBJ2-3	TGCGCCAGCAGCCAAGGATCTAGCGGGAGAACAGATACGCAGTATTTT	CASSQGSSGRTDTQYF
TRBV9	.	.	TRBJ1-5	TGTGCCAGCACCCAGGGTAGCAATCAGCCCCAGCATTTT	CASTQGSNQPQHF
TRBV28	few	.	TRBJ1-2	TGTGCCAGCAGTTTAGCAGGGTTCGATGGCTACACCTTC	CASSLAGFDGYTF
TRBV5-4	few	.	TRBJ1-2	TGTGCCAGCACCGTTAGGGGGGCCGGCGGCTACACCTTC	CASTVRGAGGYTF
TRBV15	.	.	TRBJ2-1	TGTGCCACCAGCCAAGCGCGATACAATGAGCAGTTCTTC	CATSQARYNEQFF
TRBV10-3	.	TRBD2	TRBJ2-1	TGTGCCATCAGTGAGGAGACTAGCGGGAGGAATGAGCAGTTCTTC	CAISEETSGRNEQFF